This T cell receptor beta chain derives from a study of blood T cell repertoires in COVID-19 (dated by TCRdb to 2019 to 2021). With regard to the full study: Samples covering the acute and convalescent phases of COVID-19 were provided by collaborators in the United States, Italy and Spain. The material from the prospective study consisted of cDNA or gDNA derived from T cells, B-cell-depleted T cells, or PBMCs. The repertoires were released in a freely available public database meant as a resource for research on the immune response to SARS-CoV-2. HLA class I and class II types, where available, came from metadata supplied by the sample provider rather than from assay-based typing. Nearly every sample came with metadata listing a de-identified subject ID, COVID-19 status, age in years and sex. Deeply sampled blood TCRbeta repertoires from subjects exposed to, actively infected with, or recovered from COVID-19 were included in the dataset. The samples were drawn from two sources: the first 160 participants of the ongoing ImmuneRACE study, and over 1,000 subjects contributed by 6 global collaborators.

CDR1 and CDR2 are drawn from the germline V gene: ENHRY, SYGVKD. From the cysteine through the phenylalanine, the CDR3 covers 21 amino acids. Only the CDR3 DNA is retained, 63 bases long and in frame from the first base. The germline V end is reduced by 6 bases and the J end by 0 bases; junction bases left unmatched: 19. The collaborating institutions used their own protocols to collect whole blood in K2EDTA tubes. Collaborator samples were shipped for TCRbeta analysis as frozen whole blood, isolated PBMCs, or DNA extracted from either sample type. Findings and caveats that apply to the study as a whole: The amount of clinical and demographic metadata varied by source and participant and was provided uncurated.

Details on this clone: It has no known antigen specificity. Base quality data are lacking; no much larger clone is found one base away.

TCRbeta CDR3 regions were amplified from genomic DNA by means of the immunoSEQ Assay, a bias-controlled multiplex PCR. The study's own analysis went as follows. Within the assay, amplification of reference gene primers was used to estimate how many nucleated cells each sample contained. To quantify the absolute abundance of each unique TCRbeta CDR3 rearrangement, sequence reads were collapsed and filtered. Productive Simpson clonality was computed per sample as the square root of Simpson's diversity index over productive rearrangements. This is the immuneACCESS table as TCRdb keeps it, with only in-frame sequences that have V and J called. A part of the clones is gone; compared with another copy, unresolved V genes explain less than half, and the rest is unexplained. V and J calls plus clone size are reproduced from that table; the DNA served to infer D and trimming. In all, the sample holds over 200,000 clones, and roughly 90% of those were seen once. The ten biggest clones cover just under 0.8% of the sample.

The source material was peripheral blood. The chain employs TRBV10-3 and TRBJ2-6; TRBD1 agrees with 8 junctional bases. The TCR comes from a young woman with acute or convalescent COVID-19. The DNA sequence is TGTGCCATCAGCCACCCAATAAGACAGGGGCACCACTACTCTGGGGCCAACGTCCTGACTTTC. Translation gives CAISHPIRQGHHYSGANVLTF.